This T cell receptor beta chain was recorded in a study of cytomegalovirus exposure and HLA in healthy donors. The ends were cut back, 5 bases at V and 4 bases at J, with 11 bases in the middle. The CDR3 is made up of 13 amino acids. The V gene's germline CDR1 is SEHNR and CDR2 FQNEAQ (reference sequence). PCR primers comprised 60 Vbeta and 13 Jbeta primers. The table came from immunoSEQ multiplex PCR; TCRdb's copy has only in-frame clones and leaves some out. The table has over 200,000 clones, around 80% seen once; the top ten hold about 6.4%. Remarks on this clone: Other nucleotide sequences in the sample specify the same CDR3.

The TCR was taken from a man aged 40-49 years in good health and CMV-seropositive. This chain joins TRBV7-9 and TRBJ1-1; D is possibly TRBD1 (5 bases). Sequenced sample: PBMCs. CDR3 bases: TGTGCCAGCAGCCCGCGGCAGGGCACTGAAGCTTTCTTT. It codes for CASSPRQGTEAFF.